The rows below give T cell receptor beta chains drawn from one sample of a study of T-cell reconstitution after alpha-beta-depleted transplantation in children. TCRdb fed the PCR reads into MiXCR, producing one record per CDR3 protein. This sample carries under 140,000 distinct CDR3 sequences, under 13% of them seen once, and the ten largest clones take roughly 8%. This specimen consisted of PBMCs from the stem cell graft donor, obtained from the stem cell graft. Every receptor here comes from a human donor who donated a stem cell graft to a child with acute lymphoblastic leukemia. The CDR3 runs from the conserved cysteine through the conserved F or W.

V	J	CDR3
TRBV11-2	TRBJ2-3	CASSLRGGQVTDTQYF
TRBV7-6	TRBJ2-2	CASSSYPGSTLATGELFF
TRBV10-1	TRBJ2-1	CASSESTSGGNEQFF
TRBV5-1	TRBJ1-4	CASSLVSTTNEKLFF
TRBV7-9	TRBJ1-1	CASSNRANTEAFF
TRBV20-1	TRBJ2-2	CSARLAGDTGELFF
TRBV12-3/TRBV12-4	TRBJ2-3	CASSSGTSETDTQYF
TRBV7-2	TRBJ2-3	CASSSRRTSPDTQYF
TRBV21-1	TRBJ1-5	CASSKFRTGTHLSNQPQHF
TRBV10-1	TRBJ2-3	CASSENKRGGADTQYF
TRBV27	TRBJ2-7	CASSPGQGIPYEQYF
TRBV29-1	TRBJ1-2	CSVGVGQGNYGYTF
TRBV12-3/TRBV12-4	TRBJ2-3	CASNSRGLASDTQYF
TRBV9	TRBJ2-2	CASSSSGGPNTGELFF
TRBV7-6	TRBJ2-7	CASSLDPKSYEQYF
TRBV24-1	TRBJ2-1	CATSDGTGMGSSYNEQFF
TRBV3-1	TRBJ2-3	CATSQDLALGGPDTQYF
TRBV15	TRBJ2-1	CATSRGSLAGGPNEQFF
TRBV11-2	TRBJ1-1	CASSLSQITEAFF
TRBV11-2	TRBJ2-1	CASSLDPWEGRNEQFF
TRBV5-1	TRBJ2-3	CASWETDTQYF
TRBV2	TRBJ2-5	CASSAGDRGETQYF
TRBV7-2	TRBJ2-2	CASSLGLALTGELFF
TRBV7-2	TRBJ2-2	CASSSLSGGRSNTGELFF
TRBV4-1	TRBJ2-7	CASSQATSSSSYEQYF
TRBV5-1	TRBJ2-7	CASSQLAGGPYSYEQYF